These 28 T cell receptor beta chains originate from one sample sequenced in a study of blood T cell repertoires in COVID-19 (dated by TCRdb to about 2020). Library generation was performed with the immunoSEQ multiplex PCR assay. What TCRdb holds here is the immuneACCESS table cut down to in-frame rearrangements. Part of the clones is not present; checked against another copy, under half of the missing clones reflect an unresolved V gene, and the others are unexplained. This sample gives some 180,000 clones in total; around 83% of them show up just once. About 3.3% of the sample lies in the top ten. Specimen: PBMCs or T cells enriched from blood (not recorded which). The receptor source for this set is a woman under 40 who had been exposed to COVID-19.

There are a few counts of this clone. The V call is TRBV11-2, the J call TRBJ2-7; 7 nucleotides align to TRBD1. The CDR3 has 14 amino acids. CDR1 and CDR2 (germline): SGHAT, FQNNGV. After removal of 3 bases from V and 3 bases from J, the junction contained 5 bases not matched to a gene. Here the CDR3 DNA reads TGTGCCAGCAGCTTCACGGGACAGTTCTACGAGCAGTACTTC. Protein: CASSFTGQFYEQYF.

The V and J genes are TRBV19 and TRBJ1-5, with D uncertain. Trimming took 2 bases from V and 2 from J, leaving 22 bases between them. Germline V lookup: CDR1 LNHDA, CDR2 SQIVND (reference sequence). The CDR3 sequence is 19 residues long. The chain's CDR3 is CASSISEEEPVGGNQPQHF. The CDR3, as DNA: TGTGCCAGTAGTATATCCGAGGAGGAGCCAGTCGGGGGCAATCAGCCCCAGCATTTT.

This clone showed up just once. V is TRBV7-2 and J is TRBJ2-3; D is undetermined. Per the germline V gene, CDR1 is SGHTA and CDR2 is FQGNSA. Between the trimmed V and J ends, which lost 0 bases and 0 bases, there was a span of 10 bases. CDR3 size: 16 residues. The CDR3 DNA reads TGTGCCAGCAGCTTAGCGCGGAAGCCTAGCACAGATACGCAGTATTTT. It translates to CASSLARKPSTDTQYF.

V and J are TRBV4-3 and TRBJ2-1; 12 bases fit TRBD2. Trimming at V came to 1 base and at J to 2 bases, leaving 3 bases not matched to a gene. CDR1 and CDR2 (germline): LGHNA, YSLEER. This CDR3 has 17 residues. CDR3 nucleotide sequence: TGCGCCAGCAGCCAAGTCCTAGCGGGGGGGGCCTACAATGAGCAGTTCTTC. Protein sequence: CASSQVLAGGAYNEQFF.

V is TRBV6-5 and J is TRBJ1-1; no reliable D call. Between the trimmed V and J ends, which lost 5 bases and 4 bases, there was a span of 14 bases. The CDR3 sequence is 14 residues long. Germline V lookup: CDR1 MNHEY, CDR2 SVGAGI. The CDR3 region is CASSLKPPSTEAFF. Written as DNA, the CDR3 is TGTGCCAGCAGTCTCAAACCTCCCAGCACTGAAGCTTTCTTT.

The genes are TRBV3-1 (or the pseudogene TRBV3-2) and TRBJ2-7, with 7 bases aligning to TRBD1. This CDR3 spans 15 amino acids. Germline lookup yields CDR1 LGHDT and CDR2 YNNKEL (reference sequence). V was pared by 0 bases and J by 3 bases, with 5 bases of the junction left unmatched. The DNA of the CDR3 is TGTGCCAGCAGCCAAGACCCGGGACAGCACTACGAGCAGTACTTC. It is translated as CASSQDPGQHYEQYF.

Details on this clone: At one end the junction does not follow the germline gene, possibly because of a read error. The rearrangement uses TRBV7-7 and TRBJ1-4, with 9 bases identical to TRBD1. Per the germline V gene, CDR1 is SSHAT and CDR2 is FNYEAQ (reference sequence). This CDR3 has 14 residues. Written as DNA, the CDR3 is TGTGCTAGCAGCTTAGGGACAGGGTCTGAAAAACTGTTTTTT. The encoded protein is CASSLGTGSEKLFF.

This clone appeared a single time. J is TRBJ1-1 and V is TRBV6-2 or TRBV6-3; D not resolved. Per the germline V gene, CDR1 is MNHEY and CDR2 is SVGEGT. V was trimmed by 2 bases and J by 8 bases, leaving 9 bases between them. The CDR3 totals 12 residues. The CDR3 nucleotides read TGTGCCAGCAGTTACGGGTCGGGGGAAGCTTTCTTT. It encodes CASSYGSGEAFF.

V usage is TRBV7-2 and J usage is TRBJ2-1, with 9 positions matching TRBD1. The CDR3 has 15 amino acids. J gave up 8 bases and V 1 base, and 6 bases lay outside the gene matches. Germline V gene data show CDR1 as SGHTA and CDR2 as FQGNSA. The CDR3 reads CASSLGTGARDEQFF. CDR3 in DNA: TGTGCCAGCAGCTTAGGGACAGGGGCCCGGGATGAGCAGTTCTTC.

The chain is built from TRBV24-1 and TRBJ1-2, with D perhaps matching TRBD1 (5 bases). The V end lost 3 bases, the J end lost 7 bases, and 8 bases lay between the germline ends. Germline values: CDR1 KGHDR, CDR2 SFDVKD. CDR3 length equals 12 residues. DNA for the CDR3: TGTGCCACCAGTGATCGGGGGTTTGGCTACACCTTC. Translating gives CATSDRGFGYTF.

This chain joins TRBV5-1 and TRBJ2-7, with TRBD1 identical over 8 bases. Germline V gene sequence: CDR1 SGHRS, CDR2 YFSETQ. V was pared by 4 bases and J by 3 bases, with 6 bases of the junction left unmatched. This CDR3 is 14 amino acids long. The DNA for the CDR3 is TGCGCCAGCAGCCTTCGACAGGGGTACTACGAGCAGTACTTC. Its translation: CASSLRQGYYEQYF.

This clone is a singleton in its sample. V usage is TRBV2 and J usage is TRBJ1-3; tentative D call: TRBD1 (5 bases). V was cut by 3 bases and J by 0 bases, with 18 bases left in between. The germline V gene encodes CDR1 SNHLY and CDR2 FYNNEI. The CDR3 spans 18 residues. Written as DNA, the CDR3 is TGTGCCAGCAGTGAGTATGGGCCTCGGGGGAGCTCTGGAAACACCATATATTTT. Amino acids: CASSEYGPRGSSGNTIYF.

J is TRBJ2-1 and V is TRBV7-8; 8 bases fit TRBD1. The CDR3 consists of 18 residues. V was pared by 0 bases and J by 5 bases, with 12 bases of the junction left unmatched. Germline loops: CDR1 SGHVS, CDR2 FQNEAQ. The CDR3 DNA follows: TGTGCCAGCAGCTTAGCGCTACCAGACAGGGGTTCCCACAATGAGCAGTTCTTC. Encoded protein: CASSLALPDRGSHNEQFF.

This sequence joins TRBV27 and TRBJ2-3; TRBD2 aligns across 11 bases. Trimming at V came to 1 base and at J to 4 bases, leaving 1 base not matched to a gene. The CDR3 extends over 15 amino acids. The V gene's germline CDR1 is MNHEY and CDR2 SMNVEV (reference sequence). The CDR3, as DNA: TGTGCCAGCAGTTTATTGGGACTAGCGGCAGATACGCAGTATTTT. The encoded protein is CASSLLGLAADTQYF.

The chain recombines TRBV7-2 with TRBJ1-1, with TRBD1 matching 9 bases. CDR3 length equals 14 residues. Germline values: CDR1 SGHTA, CDR2 FQGNSA. With V trimmed by 5 bases and J by 5 bases, 6 bases remained unmatched. CDR3 sequence (DNA): TGTGCCAGCAGCCCCGTAGGACAGGGGACTGAAGCTTTCTTT. Translation gives CASSPVGQGTEAFF.

J is TRBJ2-7 and V is TRBV6-4, with a possible D match to TRBD2 (5 bases). The CDR3 contains 14 residues. Deletions cut 3 bases from V and 7 bases from J, with 16 bases between. Germline CDR1 MRHNA, CDR2 SNTAGT. DNA of the CDR3: TGTGCCAGCAGTGAGGACCGGTTTTCGGGAGAGCAGTACTTC. Amino acids: CASSEDRFSGEQYF.

The V call is TRBV7-2, the J call TRBJ1-5; maybe TRBD1 (6 bases). Trimming took 4 bases from V and 1 from J, leaving 17 bases between them. The CDR3 contains 17 residues. The germline V gene encodes CDR1 SGHTA and CDR2 FQGNSA. CDR3 DNA: TGTGCCAGCAGCTCAGAGGGACACGGGGCCAGCAATCAGCCCCAGCATTTT. Encoded protein: CASSSEGHGASNQPQHF.

The chain links TRBV4-2 to TRBJ2-7; 8 nucleotides match TRBD1. V shed 4 bases and J 0 bases; nucleotides not matched to a gene: 8. There are 16 residues in the CDR3. Germline CDR1 and CDR2: LGHNA and YNFKEQ. Here the CDR3 DNA reads TGTGCCAGCAGCCTTACAGGGGGTCCCTCCTCCTACGAGCAGTACTTC. Translation: CASSLTGGPSSYEQYF.

This clone turned up a few times. The rearrangement uses TRBV19 and TRBJ2-7; 7 bases fit TRBD1. From germline, CDR1 is LNHDA and CDR2 SQIVND (reference sequence). The J segment lost 4 bases and the V segment lost 7 bases, leaving 7 bases of the junction unmatched. The CDR3 runs to 13 residues. The CDR3 DNA follows: TGTGCCAGTATGGGGACAGACAGATACGAGCAGTACTTC. Its protein is CASMGTDRYEQYF.

The V gene is TRBV2, the J gene TRBJ1-5, with no clear D. Germline CDR1 reads SNHLY; CDR2 reads FYNNEI. The CDR3 loop spans 15 amino acids. Trimming removed 1 base at V and 0 bases at J, with 7 bases between. CDR3 protein: CASSEGHNSNQPQHF. The CDR3 nucleotides are TGTGCCAGCAGTGAAGGACACAATAGCAATCAGCCCCAGCATTTT.

The chain couples TRBV7-8 to TRBJ1-2; possibly TRBD1 for D (5 bases). The V end lost 5 bases, the J end lost 6 bases, and 16 bases lay between the germline ends. This CDR3 is built from 14 residues. Per germline, CDR1 SGHVS and CDR2 FQNEAQ. The CDR3 DNA is TGTGCCAGCAGCCCTGACCGGGGGAGGAATGGCTACACCTTC. Its protein product is CASSPDRGRNGYTF.

The rearrangement joins TRBV7-2 to TRBJ2-1; the D is unclear. The germline V gene has CDR1 SGHTA and CDR2 FQGNSA. This CDR3 comprises 12 residues. V lost 4 bases and J 3 bases, leaving 4 bases between the germline ends. The CDR3 sequence: CASSSFYNEQFF. The CDR3 coding sequence is TGTGCCAGCAGCTCATTCTACAATGAGCAGTTCTTC. Based on the CDR3 plus reference TRBV7-2 and TRBJ2-1, the full variable domain is GAGVSQSPSNKVTEKGKDVELRCDPISGHTALYWYRQSLGQGLEFLIYFQGNSAPDKSGLPSDRFSAERTGGSVSTLTIQRTQQEDSAVYLCASSSFYNEQFFGPGTRLTVL.

The CDR3 coding sequence is TGTGCCAGCAGCTCAAGGGGGACGGAAAAACTGTTTTTT. This translates into CASSSRGTEKLFF. This chain joins TRBV5-6 and TRBJ1-4; a weak D match, TRBD1 (6 bases). Germline V gene data show CDR1 as SGHDT and CDR2 as YYEEEE. Trimming stripped 3 bases from V and 8 bases from J, with 11 bases between. The CDR3 sequence is 13 residues long.

The rearrangement joins TRBV24-1 to TRBJ2-3; 8 bases match TRBD2. Germline values: CDR1 KGHDR, CDR2 SFDVKD. J lost 3 bases, V lost 6 bases, and 7 bases had no gene match. The CDR3 totals 15 residues. The CDR3 bases are TGTGCCACCAGTTCTCCGGGGGGGAAAACAGATACGCAGTATTTT. The encoded protein is CATSSPGGKTDTQYF.

The rearrangement links TRBV10-1 to TRBJ2-5; possible D gene TRBD1, 5 bases. Between the trimmed V and J ends, which lost 4 bases and 5 bases, there was a span of 11 bases. The CDR3 sequence is 13 residues long. In germline, CDR1 is WNHNN, CDR2 SYGVQD (reference sequence). The CDR3 loop is CASSVRGWETQYF. The DNA for the CDR3 is TGCGCCAGCAGTGTAAGGGGCTGGGAGACCCAGTACTTC.

This chain uses TRBV12-3 or TRBV12-4 with TRBJ1-5; D remains ambiguous. Trimming left V 11 bases short and J 6 bases short, with 11 bases between. CDR3 length: 11 residues. DNA for the CDR3: TGTGCCTCTAGCGGTCCTCAGCCCCAGCATTTT. This encodes CASSGPQPQHF.

The chain combines TRBV4-1 with TRBJ1-5; the match to TRBD1 covers 8 bases. The CDR3 extends over 14 amino acids. With 4 bases clipped from V and 4 bases from J, the junction kept 3 bases outside the gene matches. Germline assignment: CDR1 MGHRA and CDR2 YSYEKL. The CDR3 DNA sequence: TGCGCCAGCAGCCTCGGACAGGGAAATCAGCCCCAGCATTTT. Amino acids: CASSLGQGNQPQHF.

Here the CDR3 DNA reads TGTGCCAGCAGCTCCCTAGAGACCCAGTACTTC. Amino acid sequence: CASSSLETQYF. This sequence joins TRBV9 and TRBJ2-5; D gene ambiguous. Germline values: CDR1 SGDLS, CDR2 YYNGEE. V gave up 4 bases and J gave up 4 bases, with 5 bases separating them. The CDR3 length is 11 residues.